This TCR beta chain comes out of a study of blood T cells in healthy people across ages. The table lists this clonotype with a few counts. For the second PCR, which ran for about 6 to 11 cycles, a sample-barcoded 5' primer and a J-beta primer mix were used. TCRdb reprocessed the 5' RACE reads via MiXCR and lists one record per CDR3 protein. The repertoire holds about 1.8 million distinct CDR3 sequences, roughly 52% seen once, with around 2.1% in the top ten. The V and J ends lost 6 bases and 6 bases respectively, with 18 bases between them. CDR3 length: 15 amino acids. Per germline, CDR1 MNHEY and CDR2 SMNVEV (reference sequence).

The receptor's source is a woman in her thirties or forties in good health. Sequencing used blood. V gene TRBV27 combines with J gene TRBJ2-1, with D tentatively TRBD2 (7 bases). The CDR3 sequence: CASSSLAGAVNEQFF. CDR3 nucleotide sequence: TGTGCCAGCAGCTCCCTGGCGGGGGCCGTCAATGAGCAGTTCTTC.